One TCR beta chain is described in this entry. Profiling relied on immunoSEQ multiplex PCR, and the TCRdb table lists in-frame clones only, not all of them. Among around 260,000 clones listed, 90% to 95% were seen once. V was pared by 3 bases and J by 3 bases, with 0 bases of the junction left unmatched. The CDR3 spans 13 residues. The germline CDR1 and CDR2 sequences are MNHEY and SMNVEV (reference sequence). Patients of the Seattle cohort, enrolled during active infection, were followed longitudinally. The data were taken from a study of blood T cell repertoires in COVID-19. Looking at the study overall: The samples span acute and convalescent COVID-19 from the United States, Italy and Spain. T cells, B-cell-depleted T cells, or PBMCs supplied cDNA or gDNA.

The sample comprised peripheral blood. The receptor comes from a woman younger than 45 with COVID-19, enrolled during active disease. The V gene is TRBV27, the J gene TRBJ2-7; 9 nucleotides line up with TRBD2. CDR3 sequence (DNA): TGTGCCAGCAGTTTTAGCGGGAGCTACGAGCAGTACTTC. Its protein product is CASSFSGSYEQYF.